These T cell receptor beta chains were read from a single sample in a study of blood T cell repertoires in COVID-19. Profiled with immunoSEQ multiplex PCR; TCRdb holds only in-frame clones, not every one. Of fewer than 25,000 clones in the sample, roughly 87% are singletons; the top ten hold roughly 8.3%. Source material: peripheral blood. All receptors come from a human donor in a cohort sampled during active COVID-19. The donor label of this sample is uncertain. Each CDR3 is given with its conserved first and last residue. D genes are given only for firm matches.

d_call j_call v_call cdr3_aa cdr3_nt
. TRBJ2-2 TRBV24-1 CATSDPTYNGELFF TGTGCCACCAGTGACCCGACTTATAACGGGGAGCTGTTTTTT
. TRBJ1-2 TRBV28 CASSFSGQANYGYTF TGTGCCAGCAGTTTCTCGGGACAAGCGAACTATGGCTACACCTTC
TRBD2 TRBJ2-1 TRBV3-1/TRBV3-2 CASSPWTSGGDEQFF TGTGCCAGCAGCCCGTGGACTAGCGGGGGCGATGAGCAGTTCTTC
. TRBJ2-1 TRBV4-1 CASSSLWRGRFEQFF TGCGCCAGCAGCTCGCTTTGGAGGGGGCGTTTTGAGCAGTTCTTC
TRBD1 TRBJ1-2 TRBV27 CASSLGQGSGYTF TGTGCCAGCAGTTTAGGACAGGGAAGCGGCTACACCTTC
. TRBJ1-5 TRBV7-2 CASTRRGSNQPQHF TGTGCCAGCACCCGGAGGGGAAGCAATCAGCCCCAGCATTTT
. TRBJ2-2 TRBV5-1 CASSPRGSNTGELFF TGCGCCAGCAGCCCGCGCGGCTCGAACACCGGGGAGCTGTTTTTT
. TRBJ2-1 TRBV29-1 CSFIPTGPSSYNEQFF TGCAGCTTCATTCCGACAGGTCCTAGCTCCTACAATGAGCAGTTCTTC
. TRBJ1-2 TRBV6-5 CASSQGNGGYTF TGTGCCAGTTCCCAGGGGAACGGTGGCTACACCTTC
. TRBJ1-1 TRBV28 CASRGGGAGNTEAFF TGTGCCAGCAGAGGAGGAGGTGCCGGGAACACTGAAGCTTTCTTT
. TRBJ2-1 TRBV11-3 CASSSSLGLMSYNEQFF TGTGCCAGCAGCTCATCTCTGGGACTGATGTCCTACAATGAGCAGTTCTTC
TRBD2 TRBJ2-7 TRBV11-3 CASMGLADSYEQYF TGTGCCAGCATGGGACTAGCGGATTCCTACGAGCAGTACTTC
TRBD2 TRBJ2-2 TRBV11-2 CAIDAGTSSTGELFF TGTGCCATCGACGCCGGGACTAGCTCCACCGGGGAGCTGTTTTTT
. TRBJ1-2 TRBV5-1 CASSLQGPGYGYTF TGCGCCAGCAGCTTGCAGGGTCCTGGCTATGGCTACACCTTC
TRBD1 TRBJ1-2 TRBV11-2 CASSSQGASGYTF TGTGCCAGCAGCTCCCAGGGGGCGAGTGGCTACACCTTC